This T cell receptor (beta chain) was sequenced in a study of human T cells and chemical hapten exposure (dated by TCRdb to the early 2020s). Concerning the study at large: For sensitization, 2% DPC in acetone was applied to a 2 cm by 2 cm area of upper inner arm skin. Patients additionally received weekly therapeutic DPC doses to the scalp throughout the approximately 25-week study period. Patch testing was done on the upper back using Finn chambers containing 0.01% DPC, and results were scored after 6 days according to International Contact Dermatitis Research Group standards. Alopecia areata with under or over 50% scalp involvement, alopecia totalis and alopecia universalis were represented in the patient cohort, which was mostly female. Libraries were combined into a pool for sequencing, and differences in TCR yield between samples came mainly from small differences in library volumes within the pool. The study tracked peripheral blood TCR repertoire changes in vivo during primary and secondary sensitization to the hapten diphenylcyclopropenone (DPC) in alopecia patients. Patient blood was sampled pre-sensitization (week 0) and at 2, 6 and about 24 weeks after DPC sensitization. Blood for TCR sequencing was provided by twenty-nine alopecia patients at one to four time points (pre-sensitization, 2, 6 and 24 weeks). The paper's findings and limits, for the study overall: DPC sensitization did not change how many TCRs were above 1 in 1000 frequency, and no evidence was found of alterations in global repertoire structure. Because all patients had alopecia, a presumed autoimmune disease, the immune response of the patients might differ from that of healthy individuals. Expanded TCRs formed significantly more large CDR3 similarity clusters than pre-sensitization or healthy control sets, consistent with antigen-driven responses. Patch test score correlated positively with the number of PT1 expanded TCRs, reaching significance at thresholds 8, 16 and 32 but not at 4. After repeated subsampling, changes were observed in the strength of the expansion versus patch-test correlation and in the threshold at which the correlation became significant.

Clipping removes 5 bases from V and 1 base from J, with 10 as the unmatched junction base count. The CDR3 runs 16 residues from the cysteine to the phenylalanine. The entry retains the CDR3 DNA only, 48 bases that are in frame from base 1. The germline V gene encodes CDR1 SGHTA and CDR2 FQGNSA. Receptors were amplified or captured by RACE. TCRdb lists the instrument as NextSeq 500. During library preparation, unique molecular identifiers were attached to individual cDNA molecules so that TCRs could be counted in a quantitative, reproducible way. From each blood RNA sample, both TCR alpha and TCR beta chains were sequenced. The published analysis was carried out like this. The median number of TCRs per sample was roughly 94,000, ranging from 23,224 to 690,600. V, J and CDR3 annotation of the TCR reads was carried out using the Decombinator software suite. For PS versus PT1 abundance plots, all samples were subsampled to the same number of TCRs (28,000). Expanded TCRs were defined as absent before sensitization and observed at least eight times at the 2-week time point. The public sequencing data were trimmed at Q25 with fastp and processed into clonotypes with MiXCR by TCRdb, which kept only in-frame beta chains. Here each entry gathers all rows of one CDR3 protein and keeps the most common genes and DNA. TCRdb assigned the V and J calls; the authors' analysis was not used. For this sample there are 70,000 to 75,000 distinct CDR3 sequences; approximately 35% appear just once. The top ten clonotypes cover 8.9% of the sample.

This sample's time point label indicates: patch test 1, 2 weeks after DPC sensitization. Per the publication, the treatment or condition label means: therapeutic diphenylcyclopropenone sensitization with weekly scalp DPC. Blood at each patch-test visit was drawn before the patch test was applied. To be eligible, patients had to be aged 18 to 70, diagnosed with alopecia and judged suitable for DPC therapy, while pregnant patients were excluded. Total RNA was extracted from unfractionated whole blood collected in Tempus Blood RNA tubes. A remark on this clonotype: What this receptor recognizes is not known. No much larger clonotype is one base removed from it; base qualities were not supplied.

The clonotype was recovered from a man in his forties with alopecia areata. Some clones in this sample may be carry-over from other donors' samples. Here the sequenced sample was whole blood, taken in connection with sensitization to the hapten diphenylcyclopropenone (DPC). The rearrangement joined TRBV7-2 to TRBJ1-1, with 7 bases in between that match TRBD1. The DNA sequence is TGTGCCAGCAGCACGGACAGGCCAACCCGGAACACTGAAGCTTTCTTT. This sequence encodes CASSTDRPTRNTEAFF.